A selection of T cell receptor beta chains follows, all from one sample in a study of identical twins. TCRdb processed the 5' RACE reads anew with MiXCR; each CDR3 protein has one entry. The sample yields about 150,000 distinct CDR3 sequences, around 3.6% seen once. Sequencing was performed on memory T cells sorted from blood. Source of these receptors: a man aged 18 to 29 in good health. The CDR3 runs from the conserved cysteine through the conserved F or W. Each record gives: CDR3 length, clone size, D gene, V gene, J gene, CDR3 DNA, CDR3 protein. The D gene is left open where the match is weak. Only part of the rows carry a size: once, few, many, or a class if the clone is expanded.

15	many	NA	TRBV29-1	TRBJ2-2	TGCAGCGCCCATCGGGGGAATGGGGACACCGGGGAGCTGTTTTTT	CSAHRGNGDTGELFF
15	many	NA	TRBV7-2	TRBJ2-3	TGTGCCAGCAGCTTCACGACTGGGGACACAGATACGCAGTATTTT	CASSFTTGDTDTQYF
15	many	TRBD1	TRBV20-1	TRBJ1-2	TGCAGTGCTACCAGGACAGGGAAAGCTAACTATGGCTACACCTTC	CSATRTGKANYGYTF
14	many	NA	TRBV5-1	TRBJ1-2	TGCGCCAGCAGCTTGGTCGGCCCTCGGGATGGCTACACCTTC	CASSLVGPRDGYTF
12	many	NA	TRBV5-6	TRBJ1-5	TGTGCCAGCAGCACATCGGATCAGCCCCAGCATTTT	CASSTSDQPQHF
15	many	NA	TRBV29-1	TRBJ2-5	TGCAGCGTTGTGGGGGGGGGACAGGTCGAAGAGACCCAGTACTTC	CSVVGGGQVEETQYF
15	many	TRBD1	TRBV5-1	TRBJ2-1	TGCGCCAGCAGCCCAACCGGGACAGCTTACAATGAGCAGTTCTTC	CASSPTGTAYNEQFF
15	many	TRBD2	TRBV20-1	TRBJ2-3	TGCAGTTCCGCGCGGACTAGCGGGATGGCAGATACGCAGTATTTT	CSSARTSGMADTQYF
16	many	NA	TRBV20-1	TRBJ2-1	TGCAGTGCTAGAGATTTTAGAGGGGAGGATGTCGATGAGCAGTTCTTC	CSARDFRGEDVDEQFF
14	many	TRBD1	TRBV29-1	TRBJ1-4	TGCAGCGTTCCCGGGACAGCAACTAATGAAAAACTGTTTTTT	CSVPGTATNEKLFF
15	NA	NA	TRBV7-9	TRBJ2-1	TGTGCCAGCAGCTTTGTGCGGGAATCCTACAATGAGCAGTTCTTC	CASSFVRESYNEQFF
14	many	TRBD2	TRBV20-1	TRBJ2-1	TGCAGTGCCTGGAAAGCGGGAGTGCTAAATGAGCAGTTCTTC	CSAWKAGVLNEQFF
14	many	NA	TRBV2	TRBJ2-7	TGTGCCAGCAGTGAAAGGCAGGGTACGTGGGAGCAGTACTTC	CASSERQGTWEQYF
17	many	TRBD2	TRBV6-2/TRBV6-3	TRBJ2-2	TGTGCCAGCAGTTACTCGACAGCGGGAGGAAACACCGGGGAGCTGTTTTTT	CASSYSTAGGNTGELFF
13	NA	TRBD2	TRBV27	TRBJ2-1	TGTGCCAGCAGTCATCGGACTAGTTATGAGCAGTTCTTC	CASSHRTSYEQFF
16	many	TRBD2	TRBV5-1	TRBJ2-7	TGCGCCAGCAGCTTGGCTAGCGGGATTACCTCCTACGAGCAGTACTTC	CASSLASGITSYEQYF